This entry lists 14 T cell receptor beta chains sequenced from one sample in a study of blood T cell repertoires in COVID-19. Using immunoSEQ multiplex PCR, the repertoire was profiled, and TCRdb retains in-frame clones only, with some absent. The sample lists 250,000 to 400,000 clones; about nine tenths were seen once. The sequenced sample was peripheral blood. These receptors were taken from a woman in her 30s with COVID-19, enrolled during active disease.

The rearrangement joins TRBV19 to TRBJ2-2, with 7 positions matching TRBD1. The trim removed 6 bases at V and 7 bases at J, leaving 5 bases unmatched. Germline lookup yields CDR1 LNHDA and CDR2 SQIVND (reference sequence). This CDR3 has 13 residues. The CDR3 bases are TGTGCCAGTAGCACAGGGGTCGGCGGGGAGCTGTTTTTT. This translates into CASSTGVGGELFF.

CDR3 amino acids: CASTGRTGRVGYTF. The CDR3 DNA reads as TGTGCCAGCACGGGCAGGACAGGGAGGGTCGGCTACACCTTC. This chain joins TRBV28 and TRBJ1-2, with 8 bases aligning to TRBD1. Germline V gene sequence: CDR1 MDHEN, CDR2 SYDVKM. This CDR3 has 14 residues. V shed 7 bases, J shed 8 bases, and the junction held 12 bases outside the gene matches.

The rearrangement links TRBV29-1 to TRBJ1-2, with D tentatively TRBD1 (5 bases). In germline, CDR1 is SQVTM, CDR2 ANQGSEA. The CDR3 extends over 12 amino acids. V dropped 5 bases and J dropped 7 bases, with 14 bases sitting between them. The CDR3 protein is CSVTTVEAGYTF. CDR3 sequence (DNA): TGCAGCGTTACGACAGTCGAAGCTGGCTACACCTTC.

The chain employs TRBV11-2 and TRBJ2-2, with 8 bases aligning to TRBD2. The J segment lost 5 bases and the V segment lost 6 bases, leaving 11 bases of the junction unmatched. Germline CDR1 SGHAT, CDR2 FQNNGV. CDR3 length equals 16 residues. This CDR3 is CASRAFPGGKTGELFF. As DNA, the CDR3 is TGTGCCAGCAGAGCTTTTCCGGGAGGGAAAACCGGGGAGCTGTTTTTT.

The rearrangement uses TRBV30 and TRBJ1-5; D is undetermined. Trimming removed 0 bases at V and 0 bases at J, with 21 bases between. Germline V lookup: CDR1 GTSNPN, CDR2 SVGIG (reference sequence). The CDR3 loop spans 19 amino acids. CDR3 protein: CAWSVLDLLGPNSNQPQHF. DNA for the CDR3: TGTGCCTGGAGTGTACTAGATCTACTAGGGCCAAATAGCAATCAGCCCCAGCATTTT.

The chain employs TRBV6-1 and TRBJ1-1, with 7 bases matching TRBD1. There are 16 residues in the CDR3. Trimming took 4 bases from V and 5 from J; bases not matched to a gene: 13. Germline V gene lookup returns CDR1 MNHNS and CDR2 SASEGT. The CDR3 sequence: CASSGIIQGRRTEAFF. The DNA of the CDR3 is TGTGCCAGCAGTGGAATTATACAGGGGAGGAGAACTGAAGCTTTCTTT.

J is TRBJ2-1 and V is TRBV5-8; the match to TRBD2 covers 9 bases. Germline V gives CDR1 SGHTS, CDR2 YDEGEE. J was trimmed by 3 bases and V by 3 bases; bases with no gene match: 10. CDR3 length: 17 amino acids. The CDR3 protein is CASSWTAGLAFYNEQFF. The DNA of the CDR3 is TGTGCCAGCAGCTGGACCGCCGGACTAGCGTTCTACAATGAGCAGTTCTTC.

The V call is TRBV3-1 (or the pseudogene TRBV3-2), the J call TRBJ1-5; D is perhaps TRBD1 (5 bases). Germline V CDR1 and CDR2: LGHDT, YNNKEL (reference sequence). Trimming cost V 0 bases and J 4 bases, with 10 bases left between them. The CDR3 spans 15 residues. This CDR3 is CASSQELGGNQPQHF. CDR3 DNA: TGTGCCAGCAGCCAAGAATTGGGGGGAAATCAGCCCCAGCATTTT.

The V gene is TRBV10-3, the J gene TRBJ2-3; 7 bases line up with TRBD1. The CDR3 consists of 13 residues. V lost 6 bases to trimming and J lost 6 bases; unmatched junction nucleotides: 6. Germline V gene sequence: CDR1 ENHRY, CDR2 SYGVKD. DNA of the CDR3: TGTGCCATCAGCCCCACAGGGGTGGATACGCAGTATTTT. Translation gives CAISPTGVDTQYF.

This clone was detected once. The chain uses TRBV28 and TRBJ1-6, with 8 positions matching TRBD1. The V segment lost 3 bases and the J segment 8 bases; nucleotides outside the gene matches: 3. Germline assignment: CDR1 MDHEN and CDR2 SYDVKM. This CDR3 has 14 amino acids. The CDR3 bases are TGTGCCAGCAGTTTGGCAGGGGGCCATTCACCCCTCCACTTT. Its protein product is CASSLAGGHSPLHF.

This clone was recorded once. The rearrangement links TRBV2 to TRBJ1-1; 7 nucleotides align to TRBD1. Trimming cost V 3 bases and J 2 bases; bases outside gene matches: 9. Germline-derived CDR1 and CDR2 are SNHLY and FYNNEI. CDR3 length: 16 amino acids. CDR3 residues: CASSDPPRGVNTEAFF. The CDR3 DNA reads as TGTGCCAGCAGTGACCCCCCCAGGGGGGTAAACACTGAAGCTTTCTTT.

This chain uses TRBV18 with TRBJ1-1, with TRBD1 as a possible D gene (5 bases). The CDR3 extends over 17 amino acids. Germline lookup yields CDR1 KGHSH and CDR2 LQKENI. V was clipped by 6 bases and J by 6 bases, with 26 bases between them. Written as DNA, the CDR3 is TGTGCCAGCTCCTCAAACGTTCGGGGGTTAGGTAACGCTGAAGCTTTCTTT. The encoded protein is CASSSNVRGLGNAEAFF. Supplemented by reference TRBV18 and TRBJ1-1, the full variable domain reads NAGVMQNPRHLVRRRGQEARLRCSPMKGHSHVYWYRQLPEEGLKFMVYLQKENIIDESGMPKERFSAEFPKEGPSILRIQQVVRGDSAAYFCASSSNVRGLGNAEAFFGQGTRLTVV.

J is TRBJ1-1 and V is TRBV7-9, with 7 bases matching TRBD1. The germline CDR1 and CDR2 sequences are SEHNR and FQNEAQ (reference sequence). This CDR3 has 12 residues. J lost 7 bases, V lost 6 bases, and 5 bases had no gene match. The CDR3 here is CASSFGTVEAFF. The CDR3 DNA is TGTGCCAGCAGTTTCGGGACAGTTGAAGCTTTCTTT.

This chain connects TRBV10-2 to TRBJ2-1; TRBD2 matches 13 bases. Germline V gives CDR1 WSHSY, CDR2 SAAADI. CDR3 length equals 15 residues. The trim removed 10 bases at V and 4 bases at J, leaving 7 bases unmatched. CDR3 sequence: CATKPGLAGYNEQFF. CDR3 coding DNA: TGCGCCACCAAACCGGGACTAGCGGGATACAATGAGCAGTTCTTC.